This TCR beta chain was captured in a study of blood T cell repertoires in COVID-19. Whole-study context: COVID-19 samples, acute and convalescent, were from the United States, Italy and Spain. PBMCs, B-cell-depleted T cells, or T cells were the source of the cDNA or gDNA that made up the material.

The CDR3 contains 14 residues. The V and J ends lost 2 bases and 4 bases respectively, with 12 bases between them. In germline, CDR1 is SGDLS, CDR2 YYNGEE. Original processing methods: Nucleated cell counts were estimated from reference gene primer amplification. Sequenced by immunoSEQ multiplex PCR; TCRdb stores in-frame clones only, minus some. V and J calls and clone size come straight from that table; D and trimming were deduced from the DNA. This sample carries about 210,000 clones, 84% of them seen once, and the ten largest clones take 6.5% to 9%. The rearrangement links TRBV9 to TRBJ1-2, with D perhaps TRBD1 (6 bases). This receptor was obtained from a woman between 45 and 65 years old with active or convalescent COVID-19. Sequenced sample: peripheral blood. The DNA of the CDR3 is TGTGCCAGCAGCGTTGTTCAGGGGACCTATGGCTACACCTTC. This encodes CASSVVQGTYGYTF.